The 5 T cell receptor beta chains reported below all come from one sample, sequenced in a study of blood T cell repertoires in COVID-19. Generated by immunoSEQ multiplex PCR, the TCRdb table keeps only in-frame clones and is missing some. Here the sample spans 150,000 to 200,000 clones, 90% being singletons. Sequencing was done on a sample of peripheral blood. These receptors all stem from a man aged 45-60 years with acute or convalescent COVID-19.

In this sample, this clone turned up once. V and J are TRBV28 and TRBJ1-5; a weak D match, TRBD1 (5 bases). The germline CDR1 and CDR2 sequences are MDHEN and SYDVKM. The CDR3 covers 12 residues. The V end was cut by 2 bases, the J end by 10 bases, with 9 bases between. CDR3 nucleotides: TGTGCCAGCAGTTTACTTCAGGGTCCCCAGCATTTT. Its protein product is CASSLLQGPQHF.

The gene calls are TRBV10-2 and TRBJ2-7; TRBD1 matches 7 bases. V lost 2 bases, J lost 3 bases, and 7 bases stayed unmatched. The CDR3 runs 15 residues. In germline, CDR1 is WSHSY, CDR2 SAAADI. DNA for the CDR3: TGCGCCAGCAGTGAGCCAGGGACAGTCCTCTACGAGCAGTACTTC. Its protein is CASSEPGTVLYEQYF.

The chain employs TRBV6-2 or TRBV6-3 and TRBJ1-2; 10 positions match TRBD1. V lost 2 bases, J lost 1 base, and 10 bases stayed unmatched. CDR3 length: 18 amino acids. The V gene's germline CDR1 is MNHEY and CDR2 SVGEGT. In nucleotides, the CDR3 is TGTGCCAGCAGTTACGCGATTGCGGGGACAGGGGATAACTATGGCTACACCTTC. Translation: CASSYAIAGTGDNYGYTF.

This clone was observed a single time. This chain uses TRBV5-1 with TRBJ1-1; TRBD1 agrees at 8 bases. Germline-derived CDR1 and CDR2 are SGHRS and YFSETQ. The CDR3 totals 14 residues. After removal of 0 bases from V and 4 bases from J, the junction contained 2 bases not matched to a gene. CDR3 bases: TGCGCCAGCAGCTTGGATACAGGGGGCACTGAAGCTTTCTTT. Translated: CASSLDTGGTEAFF.

This rearrangement joins TRBV7-9 to TRBJ1-6; D is unclear. Germline V gene lookup returns CDR1 SEHNR and CDR2 FQNEAQ (reference sequence). The V end lost 5 bases, the J end lost 4 bases, and 15 bases lay between the germline ends. The CDR3 has 16 residues. The CDR3 sequence: CASSPPRAIYNSPLHF. CDR3 DNA: TGTGCCAGCAGCCCTCCCCGAGCGATTTATAATTCACCCCTCCACTTT.